Below, 28 T cell receptor beta chains from the same sample are listed, as sequenced in a study of PD-L1 blockade in urothelial cancer. Time point: peripheral blood 6 weeks after treatment start. Produced via immunoSEQ multiplex PCR; TCRdb's table is partial and in-frame only. Of under 50,000 clones in the sample, about 86% were seen once. This sample comprised PBMCs, obtained around atezolizumab (anti-PD-L1) treatment. These TCRs come from a man between 60 and 75 years old with urothelial cancer.

This chain joins TRBV7-3 and TRBJ2-1, with 7 bases that match TRBD1. V trimming: 2 bases; J trimming: 0 bases; junction bases outside the gene matches: 10. This CDR3 comprises 18 residues. Germline V gene data show CDR1 as SGHTA and CDR2 as FQGTGA. In DNA form, the CDR3 reads TGTGCCAGCAGCTTATTGGGGACAGACGCGAGCTCCTACAATGAGCAGTTCTTC. Translating gives CASSLLGTDASSYNEQFF.

This clone occurred once. V usage is TRBV7-2 and J usage is TRBJ1-2, with 7 bases lining up with TRBD1. The CDR3 totals 14 residues. With V trimmed by 4 bases and J by 0 bases, 2 bases remained unmatched. Per the germline V gene, CDR1 is SGHTA and CDR2 is FQGNSA. Written as DNA, the CDR3 is TGTGCCAGCAGCTCGGACAGGACTAACTATGGCTACACCTTC. Protein product: CASSSDRTNYGYTF.

The chain uses TRBV29-1 and TRBJ1-1; tentative D call: TRBD1 (5 bases). The CDR3 sequence is 15 residues long. The V end was cut by 7 bases, the J end by 3 bases, with 21 bases between. CDR1 SQVTM and CDR2 ANQGSEA come from the germline V gene. This CDR3 reads CSALSGTRSDTEAFF. CDR3 sequence (DNA): TGCAGCGCCCTATCCGGGACTAGGAGCGACACTGAAGCTTTCTTT.

This clone was observed a few times. Other nucleotide sequences from this sample produce the same CDR3. The rearrangement uses TRBV19 and TRBJ1-2; D ambiguous. Trimming took off 2 bases at V and 5 bases at J, with 6 bases between the two ends. Germline V gene data show CDR1 as LNHDA and CDR2 as SQIVND (reference sequence). The CDR3 totals 12 residues. The CDR3 sequence is CASSISVYGYTF. In nucleotides, the CDR3 is TGTGCCAGTAGTATATCGGTGTATGGCTACACCTTC.

This sequence joins TRBV10-3 and TRBJ2-7; D is ambiguous. Germline CDR1 and CDR2: ENHRY and SYGVKD. Trimming cost V 4 bases and J 2 bases, with 9 bases left between them. The length of the CDR3 is 13 residues. The CDR3 protein is CAISGQATYEQYF. The DNA of the CDR3 is TGTGCCATCAGTGGCCAGGCGACCTACGAGCAGTACTTC.

The chain combines TRBV5-1 with TRBJ2-3; TRBD2 aligns across 11 bases. The CDR3 is 18 residues long. V was pared by 3 bases and J by 3 bases, with 12 bases of the junction left unmatched. In germline, CDR1 is SGHRS, CDR2 YFSETQ. For the CDR3, the DNA is TGCGCCAGCAGCTCGGTTACTAGCGGGAGATTGATAACAGATACGCAGTATTTT. Protein: CASSSVTSGRLITDTQYF.

The J gene is TRBJ2-5, the V gene TRBV7-6; 11 bases fit TRBD2. The CDR3 has 16 amino acids. CDR1 SGHVS and CDR2 FNYEAQ come from the germline V gene. With 5 bases clipped from V and 0 bases from J, the junction kept 5 bases outside the gene matches. CDR3 coding DNA: TGTGCCAGCAGCCAACCGACTAGCGGGAACCAAGAGACCCAGTACTTC. It codes for CASSQPTSGNQETQYF.

The rearrangement links TRBV5-1 to TRBJ2-5, with a weak D call TRBD2 (5 bases). Germline V gene data show CDR1 as SGHRS and CDR2 as YFSETQ. V lost 4 bases, J lost 4 bases, and 11 bases lay in between. The CDR3 consists of 13 residues. As DNA, the CDR3 is TGCGCCAGCAGCCCGAGGGTCGGAGAGACCCAGTACTTC. Its protein is CASSPRVGETQYF.

The rearrangement uses TRBV9 and TRBJ1-1; D is perhaps TRBD1 (5 bases). Trimming removed 0 bases from V and 1 base from J, with 10 bases in between. CDR3 length: 15 residues. Germline V gives CDR1 SGDLS, CDR2 YYNGEE. The CDR3: CASSVGQRSNTEAFF. CDR3 nucleotides: TGTGCCAGCAGCGTAGGACAGCGCTCGAACACTGAAGCTTTCTTT.

The V and J genes are TRBV2 and TRBJ1-2, with unresolved D. V was clipped by 7 bases and J by 5 bases, with 11 bases between them. From germline, CDR1 is SNHLY and CDR2 FYNNEI. CDR3 length: 12 amino acids. CDR3 nucleotide sequence: TGTGCCAGCACTGTAGACTTATATGGCTACACCTTC. This translates into CASTVDLYGYTF.

This clone was observed a single time. J is TRBJ1-2 and V is TRBV5-1; D uncertain. CDR1 SGHRS and CDR2 YFSETQ come from the germline V gene. This CDR3 region has 13 residues. V lost 4 bases to trimming and J lost 4 bases, with 11 bases between them. The CDR3 nucleotides are TGCGCCAGCAGCGGAGTTGAGGGCTATGGCTACACCTTC. Amino acid sequence: CASSGVEGYGYTF. Filled out from reference TRBV5-1 and TRBJ1-2, the complete variable domain reads KAGVTQTPRYLIKTRGQQVTLSCSPISGHRSVSWYQQTPGQGLQFLFEYFSETQRNKGNFPGRFSGRQFSNSRSEMNVSTLELGDSALYLCASSGVEGYGYTFGSGTRLTVV.

The V and J genes are TRBV7-9 and TRBJ2-7; D is undetermined. The germline V gene encodes CDR1 SEHNR and CDR2 FQNEAQ (reference sequence). V lost 2 bases to trimming and J lost 6 bases, with 11 bases between them. The CDR3 totals 13 residues. For the CDR3, the DNA is TGTGCCAGCAGCTTAAGTTCCAACGGCGAGCAGTACTTC. Protein product: CASSLSSNGEQYF.

The rearrangement joins TRBV9 to TRBJ2-7; a possible D gene is TRBD2 (6 bases). The CDR3 extends over 13 amino acids. Trimming stripped 4 bases from V and 6 bases from J, with 14 bases between. Looked up from germline, CDR1 is SGDLS and CDR2 is YYNGEE. In DNA form, the CDR3 reads TGTGCCAGCAGCCCATACGGGAGTCGCGAGCAGTACTTC. Residues: CASSPYGSREQYF.

The genes are TRBV5-1 and TRBJ1-5; 9 nucleotides agree with TRBD1. The germline V gene encodes CDR1 SGHRS and CDR2 YFSETQ. Trimming removed 0 bases from V and 7 bases from J; junction bases left unmatched: 5. This CDR3 is built from 15 residues. Here the CDR3 DNA reads TGCGCCAGCAGCTTGGCGGGACAGGGAAACCAGCCCCAGCATTTT. It specifies CASSLAGQGNQPQHF.

Written as DNA, the CDR3 is TGTGCCTGGGCGTTCCGGGACAGGGGTTCTTCACCCCTCCACTTT. Amino acids: CAWAFRDRGSSPLHF. This chain uses TRBV30 with TRBJ1-6; 10 bases match TRBD1. Germline V CDR1 and CDR2: GTSNPN, SVGIG (reference sequence). V lost 5 bases to trimming and J lost 9 bases; unmatched junction nucleotides: 10. The CDR3 is made up of 15 amino acids.

This clone has just one count. The chain is built from TRBV19 and TRBJ1-5, with 9 bases lining up with TRBD1. Trimming removed 6 bases from V and 0 bases from J; junction bases left unmatched: 6. Per germline, CDR1 LNHDA and CDR2 SQIVND (reference sequence). The length of the CDR3 is 16 residues. CDR3 in amino acids: CASSTGQGLSNQPQHF. DNA for the CDR3: TGTGCCAGTAGCACGGGACAGGGACTTAGCAATCAGCCCCAGCATTTT. Full variable domain (outside the CDR3, taken from reference TRBV19 and TRBJ1-5): DGGITQSPKYLFRKEGQNVTLSCEQNLNHDAMYWYRQDPGQGLRLIYYSQIVNDFQKGDIAEGYSVSREKKESFPLTVTSAQKNPTAFYLCASSTGQGLSNQPQHFGDGTRLSIL.

CDR3: CASSFPTGGYTDTQYF. The CDR3 DNA follows: TGTGCCAGCAGCTTTCCTACAGGGGGCTACACAGATACGCAGTATTTT. The chain carries TRBV5-6 and TRBJ2-3; 9 nucleotides match TRBD1. The trim removed 2 bases at V and 2 bases at J, leaving 6 bases unmatched. The CDR3 sequence is 16 residues long. Per germline, CDR1 SGHDT and CDR2 YYEEEE. The full variable domain, its missing parts supplied by reference TRBV5-6 and TRBJ2-3, is DAGVTQSPTHLIKTRGQQVTLRCSPKSGHDTVSWYQQALGQGPQFIFQYYEEEERQRGNFPDRFSGHQFPNYSSELNVNALLLGDSALYLCASSFPTGGYTDTQYFGPGTRLTVL.

This rearrangement joins TRBV7-9 to TRBJ1-5, with TRBD1 identical over 7 bases. The CDR3 has 18 amino acids. J gave up 1 base and V 1 base, and 10 bases lay outside the gene matches. From germline, CDR1 is SEHNR and CDR2 FQNEAQ (reference sequence). Here the CDR3 reads CASSLGRSTGPSNQPQHF. Here the CDR3 DNA reads TGTGCCAGCAGCTTAGGTAGATCGACAGGGCCGAGCAATCAGCCCCAGCATTTT.

V usage is TRBV18 and J usage is TRBJ2-1; tentatively, D is TRBD1 (5 bases). CDR1 is KGHSH, CDR2 LQKENI, per germline. Trimming shortened V by 6 bases and J by 10 bases, and 16 bases separated the two germline ends. The CDR3 contains 13 residues. The CDR3 nucleotides are TGTGCCAGCTCGGGGCTAACCCCCCCCGAGCAGTTCTTC. Translated, it gives CASSGLTPPEQFF.

The rearrangement links TRBV5-1 to TRBJ1-5, with 9 bases aligning to TRBD1. The CDR3 has 14 amino acids. In germline, CDR1 is SGHRS, CDR2 YFSETQ. The V segment lost 4 bases and the J segment 4 bases; nucleotides outside the gene matches: 3. CDR3: CASSLGTGNQPQHF. Here the CDR3 DNA reads TGCGCCAGCAGCCTCGGGACAGGGAATCAGCCCCAGCATTTT.

This chain joins TRBV14 and TRBJ2-1; D gene ambiguous. Trimming took off 1 base at V and 1 base at J, with 14 bases between the two ends. The length of the CDR3 is 17 residues. CDR1 is SGHDN, CDR2 FVKESK, per germline. CDR3 sequence (DNA): TGTGCCAGCAGCCAAGGGGTTGCGGTTAGGTCCTACAATGAGCAGTTCTTC. Residues: CASSQGVAVRSYNEQFF. Full variable domain (rest looked up from reference TRBV14 and TRBJ2-1): EAGVTQFPSHSVIEKGQTVTLRCDPISGHDNLYWYRRVMGKEIKFLLHFVKESKQDESGMPNNRFLAERTGGTYSTLKVQPAELEDSGVYFCASSQGVAVRSYNEQFFGPGTRLTVL.

The genes are TRBV11-2 and TRBJ2-7; 9 bases match TRBD2. V dropped 1 base and J dropped 3; count of bases not matched to a gene: 7. CDR1 and CDR2 (germline): SGHAT, FQNNGV. The CDR3 sequence is 16 residues long. The CDR3 spells CASSLGLGSGSYEQYF. CDR3 DNA sequence: TGTGCCAGCAGCTTAGGTTTAGGTAGCGGGAGCTACGAGCAGTACTTC.

The rearrangement links TRBV2 to TRBJ1-1, with TRBD1 matching over 7 bases. Germline CDR1 SNHLY, CDR2 FYNNEI. The CDR3 extends over 15 amino acids. V trimming: 5 bases; J trimming: 8 bases; junction bases outside the gene matches: 14. CDR3 sequence: CASSPKQTGYWEAFF. CDR3 DNA sequence: TGTGCCAGCAGTCCAAAACAGACAGGGTATTGGGAAGCTTTCTTT.

This chain links TRBV6-5 with TRBJ2-1; possible D gene TRBD2, 5 bases. From germline, CDR1 is MNHEY and CDR2 SVGAGI. This CDR3 has 16 residues. The ends were cut back, 4 bases at V and 4 bases at J, with 17 bases in the middle. CDR3 coding DNA: TGTGCCAGCAGTTCTACTTCACCGGGAAATTACAATGAGCAGTTCTTC. As protein: CASSSTSPGNYNEQFF.

The V and J genes are TRBV9 and TRBJ2-6; D might be TRBD1 (6 bases). The germline V gene has CDR1 SGDLS and CDR2 YYNGEE. Between the trimmed V and J ends, which lost 0 bases and 4 bases, there was a span of 11 bases. The CDR3 contains 16 residues. CDR3 loop: CASSVGQVAGANVLTF. As DNA, the CDR3 is TGTGCCAGCAGCGTAGGACAGGTCGCAGGGGCCAACGTCCTGACTTTC.

The rearrangement uses TRBV7-8 and TRBJ2-1; 10 bases line up with TRBD2. The germline gives CDR1 SGHVS, CDR2 FQNEAQ. Unmatched junction bases numbered 8, after V lost 3 bases and J lost 9 bases. The CDR3 spans 15 residues. CDR3 sequence (DNA): TGTGCCAGCAGCTTTATAGCTAGCGGGAGCCTTGAGCAGTTCTTC. Translating gives CASSFIASGSLEQFF.

J is TRBJ2-3 and V is TRBV5-8; 7 bases agree with TRBD1. J gave up 0 bases and V 4 bases, and 8 bases lay outside the gene matches. There are 16 residues in the CDR3. Germline lookup yields CDR1 SGHTS and CDR2 YDEGEE. In DNA form, the CDR3 reads TGTGCCAGCAGCCAATGGACAGGAACTAGCACAGATACGCAGTATTTT. It translates to CASSQWTGTSTDTQYF.

This clone was seen once. CDR3 DNA: TGTGCCAGCAGTCGGCCAGGGGGCCCGAGCACAGATACGCAGTATTTT. Its protein product is CASSRPGGPSTDTQYF. This sequence joins TRBV27 and TRBJ2-3; 8 nucleotides agree with TRBD1. The CDR3 covers 16 residues. The V and J ends lost 5 bases and 0 bases, in that order; junction bases with no gene match: 7. The germline CDR1 and CDR2 sequences are MNHEY and SMNVEV (reference sequence).